The rows below give T cell receptor beta chains drawn from one sample of a study of T cells expressing NK-cell markers. Reprocessing the 5' RACE reads, TCRdb reports a single entry for every CDR3 protein and omits DNA. This table holds some 600,000 distinct CDR3 sequences. The sequenced sample was blood T cells: a sorted CD56 or NKG2C T cell subset, CD4+ or CD8+ T cells, or bulk PBMC T cells (not recorded which). All receptors derive from a young man in good health. Both conserved end residues are part of each CDR3.

V gene,J gene,CDR3 protein
TRBV10-3,TRBJ2-3,CAISGGRLAGTDTQYF
TRBV28,TRBJ2-1,CASSLWGPNNEQFF
TRBV18,TRBJ1-1,CASSTKTGVETEAFF
TRBV6-2/TRBV6-3,TRBJ2-3,CASRATLGTDTQYF
TRBV28,TRBJ2-7,CASFDRGAYEQYF
TRBV29-1,TRBJ2-1,CSVEGGLAGFSEYNEQFF
TRBV12-3/TRBV12-4,TRBJ2-1,CASTNTLYNEQFF
TRBV5-1,TRBJ2-5,CASSLGTGLQETQYF
TRBV5-1,TRBJ1-1,CASSWGDRVWNTEAFF
TRBV11-1,TRBJ2-5,CASSPVPETREVGETQYF
TRBV24-1,TRBJ1-4,CATSSPGQGPPFDEKLFF
TRBV5-6,TRBJ1-2,CASSSPSDSYGYTF
TRBV19,TRBJ1-5,CASSIRGTDQPQHF
TRBV29-1,TRBJ2-3,CSAQTSGSDTQYF
TRBV12-3/TRBV12-4,TRBJ1-2,CASSLSARGYTF
TRBV5-1,TRBJ2-1,CASRAGSAVRNEQFF
TRBV6-5,TRBJ2-7,CASRPEATDRDKYEQYF
TRBV11-1,TRBJ1-1,CASRFRRATEAFF
TRBV6-1,TRBJ2-1,CASSESGMVGNEQFF
TRBV20-1,TRBJ2-4,CSAAVPTLNIQYF
TRBV7-9,TRBJ1-1,CASSILGPDTEAFF
TRBV6-1,TRBJ1-4,CASRTTGGNIGKLFF
TRBV29-1,TRBJ2-2,CSVRQDTVPGELFF
TRBV28,TRBJ1-2,CASSFPMGGGDGGYTF
TRBV24-1,TRBJ1-5,CATSDHTSTGEQPQHF
TRBV5-1,TRBJ2-1,CASTSHEMYNEQFF
TRBV5-1,TRBJ1-1,CASSLGYNRLGEAFF
TRBV6-5,TRBJ2-4,CASQDPLAKNIQYF
TRBV6-1,TRBJ2-7,CASSIDREGSYEQYF
TRBV4-3,TRBJ2-1,CASSHGTGGLGNEQFF
TRBV10-3,TRBJ2-3,CAIRSGSGRESTDTQYF
TRBV25-1,TRBJ1-6,CASSSVIRRRGHSPLHF
TRBV6-5,TRBJ2-2,CASSSTVGELFF
TRBV11-2,TRBJ1-2,CASRGEAQNYGYTF
TRBV20-1,TRBJ2-7,CSASVGRARSEQYF
TRBV6-1,TRBJ2-3,CASKRGTGAQDTQYF
TRBV4-3,TRBJ1-5,CASSQTTRQPQHF
TRBV6-1,TRBJ1-2,CASRPAPGADGYTF
TRBV28,TRBJ2-4,CASRIRGGLAKNIQYF
TRBV14,TRBJ2-7,CASSHSGFSYEQYF
TRBV7-2,TRBJ2-7,CATTSTGYEQYF
TRBV30,TRBJ2-1,CAWSLAGATNEQFF
TRBV4-2,TRBJ2-5,CASSRGQEETQYF
TRBV5-1,TRBJ2-3,CASSLVSRGRNTDTQYF
TRBV9,TRBJ2-1,CASSVVPGRGWDEQFF
TRBV3-1,TRBJ1-5,CASSQPPFQFPNQPQHF
TRBV5-1,TRBJ2-3,CASEAWEPGARDTQYF
TRBV20-1,TRBJ2-5,CSARDRVAQETQYF